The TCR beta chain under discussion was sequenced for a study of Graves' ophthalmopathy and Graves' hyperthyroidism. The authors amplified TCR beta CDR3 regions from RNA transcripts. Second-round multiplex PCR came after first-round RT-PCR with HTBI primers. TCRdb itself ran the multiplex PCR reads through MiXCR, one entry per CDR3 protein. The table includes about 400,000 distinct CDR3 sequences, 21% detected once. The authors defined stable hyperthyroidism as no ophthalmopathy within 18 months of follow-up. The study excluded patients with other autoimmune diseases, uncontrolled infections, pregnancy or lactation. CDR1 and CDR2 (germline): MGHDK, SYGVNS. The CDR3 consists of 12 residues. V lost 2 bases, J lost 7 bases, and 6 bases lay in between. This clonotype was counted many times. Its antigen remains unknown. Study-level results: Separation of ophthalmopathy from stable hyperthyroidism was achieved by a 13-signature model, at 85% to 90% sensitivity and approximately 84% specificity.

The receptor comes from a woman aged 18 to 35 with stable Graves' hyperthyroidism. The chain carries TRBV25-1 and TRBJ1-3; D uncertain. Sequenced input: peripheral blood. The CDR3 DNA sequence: TGTGCCAGCAGTGAACCCGGGAACACCATATATTTT. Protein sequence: CASSEPGNTIYF. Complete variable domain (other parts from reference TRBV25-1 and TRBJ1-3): EADIYQTPRYLVIGTGKKITLECSQTMGHDKMYWYQQDPGMELHLIHYSYGVNSTEKGDLSSESTVSRIRTEHFPLTLESARPSHTSQYLCASSEPGNTIYFGEGSWLTVV.